This passage covers 23 T cell receptor beta chains from one sample sequenced in a study of shared clonotypes between healthy human individuals. TCRdb's copy holds only in-frame clones and misses some; the assay was immunoSEQ multiplex PCR. The table records under 2.5 million clones, around 92% of them present only once. Material: naive CD4+ T cells from PBMCs. Indicated subset: CD45RA+ positively selected. All receptors come from a man between 18 and 29 years old in good health. Some clones in this sample may be carry-over from other donors' samples.

The genes are TRBV18 and TRBJ2-2; TRBD2 might be the D (5 bases). Between the trimmed V and J ends, which lost 1 base and 1 base, there was a span of 7 bases. Germline CDR1 is KGHSH and CDR2 is LQKENI. This CDR3 spans 15 amino acids. The CDR3 nucleotides are TGTGCCAGCTCACCACGGACTTGGAACACCGGGGAGCTGTTTTTT. Its translation is CASSPRTWNTGELFF.

The chain links TRBV7-9 to TRBJ1-3; D is possibly TRBD1 (5 bases). Trimming took 6 bases from V and 2 from J, leaving 20 bases between them. This CDR3 is 17 amino acids long. Germline assignment: CDR1 SEHNR and CDR2 FQNEAQ (reference sequence). The CDR3, as DNA: TGTGCCAGCAGTAGTGCCTCAGCAGGGCGCCCTGGAAACACCATATATTTT. The encoded protein is CASSSASAGRPGNTIYF.

V is TRBV5-1 and J is TRBJ2-1, with unresolved D. Germline lookup yields CDR1 SGHRS and CDR2 YFSETQ. This CDR3 has 16 amino acids. V was trimmed by 0 bases and J by 2 bases, leaving 12 bases between them. The CDR3 DNA sequence: TGCGCCAGCAGCTTGGGGCCAGCAGGTCCCTACAATGAGCAGTTCTTC. Its protein is CASSLGPAGPYNEQFF.

This chain uses TRBV19 with TRBJ2-2; D gene uncertain. The germline V gene has CDR1 LNHDA and CDR2 SQIVND (reference sequence). The V end was cut by 2 bases, the J end by 0 bases, with 10 bases between. The CDR3 is 16 amino acids. CDR3 amino acids: CASSITVGANTGELFF. The CDR3, as DNA: TGTGCCAGTAGTATAACAGTCGGAGCGAACACCGGGGAGCTGTTTTTT.

Here the CDR3 reads CAWSVSGTGLLYTF. CDR3 DNA sequence: TGTGCCTGGAGTGTATCGGGGACAGGGTTGCTCTACACCTTC. The chain has TRBV30 and TRBJ1-2; 9 nucleotides line up with TRBD1. CDR3 length equals 14 residues. Germline-derived CDR1 and CDR2 are GTSNPN and SVGIG (reference sequence). V was clipped by 0 bases and J by 10 bases; unmatched bases: 9.

CDR3 loop: CASSQGKTQYF. The DNA of the CDR3 is TGTGCCAGCAGCCAGGGAAAGACCCAGTACTTC. The V gene is TRBV6-5, the J gene TRBJ2-5, with D perhaps matching TRBD1 (5 bases). CDR3 length equals 11 residues. Germline CDR1 is MNHEY and CDR2 is SVGAGI. V shed 6 bases and J shed 6 bases, with 8 bases lying between them.

The chain uses TRBV27 and TRBJ2-7; 10 positions agree with TRBD2. The J segment lost 5 bases and the V segment lost 4 bases, leaving 5 bases of the junction unmatched. The CDR3 extends over 14 amino acids. Germline V gene sequence: CDR1 MNHEY, CDR2 SMNVEV (reference sequence). The CDR3 protein is CASSYLAGVDEQYF. CDR3 DNA sequence: TGTGCCAGCAGTTACCTAGCGGGAGTCGACGAGCAGTACTTC.

The V and J genes are TRBV6-1 and TRBJ1-5, with 8 bases matching TRBD1. This CDR3 has 17 residues. Germline V lookup: CDR1 MNHNS, CDR2 SASEGT. With V trimmed by 0 bases and J by 3 bases, 7 bases remained unmatched. CDR3 region: CASSEALRQGYNQPQHF. The CDR3 DNA reads TGTGCCAGCAGTGAAGCGCTTCGACAGGGGTACAATCAGCCCCAGCATTTT.

Concerning this clone itself: In the same sample, other DNA sequences code for this CDR3. The chain has TRBV7-2 and TRBJ1-3; no clear D gene. V lost 5 bases and J lost 1, with 9 bases in between. The CDR3 runs to 14 residues. Looked up from germline, CDR1 is SGHTA and CDR2 is FQGNSA. For the CDR3, the DNA is TGTGCCAGCAGCCCCCCGGGATCTGGAAACACCATATATTTT. It codes for CASSPPGSGNTIYF.

The chain is built from TRBV4-1 and TRBJ2-1; D is possibly TRBD1 (7 bases). The CDR3 runs to 15 residues. The V end was cut by 1 base, the J end by 10 bases, with 17 bases between. Germline V gene lookup returns CDR1 MGHRA and CDR2 YSYEKL. The CDR3 spells CASSQVRGGGEEQFF. CDR3 sequence (DNA): TGCGCCAGCAGCCAAGTCCGAGGAGGGGGCGAAGAGCAGTTCTTC.

V and J are TRBV28 and TRBJ1-1; D gene uncertain. This CDR3 has 11 amino acids. Germline assignment: CDR1 MDHEN and CDR2 SYDVKM. V was pared by 7 bases and J by 1 base, with 4 bases between. The CDR3 sequence is CASNGNTEAFF. CDR3 sequence (DNA): TGTGCCAGCAACGGGAACACTGAAGCTTTCTTT.

V usage is TRBV13 and J usage is TRBJ2-5; 8 bases agree with TRBD1. J gave up 1 base and V 1 base, and 14 bases lay outside the gene matches. CDR1 is PRHDT, CDR2 FYEKMQ, per germline (reference sequence). The CDR3 totals 19 residues. Here the CDR3 DNA reads TGTGCCAGCAGCTTAGTCCCCGGGACAGGACGGTTAGTCCAAGAGACCCAGTACTTC. Translated, it gives CASSLVPGTGRLVQETQYF.

V and J are TRBV5-1 and TRBJ1-1; the D is unclear. V was pared by 0 bases and J by 8 bases, with 8 bases between. From germline, CDR1 is SGHRS and CDR2 YFSETQ. This CDR3 is built from 12 residues. This CDR3 is CASSLVAAEAFF. The CDR3 region has the DNA TGCGCCAGCAGCTTGGTGGCAGCCGAAGCTTTCTTT.

The chain links TRBV29-1 to TRBJ1-4; D is undetermined. The germline V gene has CDR1 SQVTM and CDR2 ANQGSEA. This CDR3 comprises 14 residues. The V and J ends lost 0 bases and 8 bases respectively, with 13 bases between them. CDR3 protein: CSVEDHVRWEKLFF. The DNA for the CDR3 is TGCAGCGTTGAAGATCACGTGAGGTGGGAAAAACTGTTTTTT.

In nucleotides, the CDR3 is TGTGCCAGCAGCCGCTTCACAGGGGTGCCTGAAGCTTTCTTT. Residues: CASSRFTGVPEAFF. The chain uses TRBV9 and TRBJ1-1; TRBD1 agrees at 7 bases. Germline CDR1 SGDLS, CDR2 YYNGEE. This CDR3 is 14 amino acids long. V dropped 4 bases and J dropped 6; count of bases not matched to a gene: 9.

The CDR3 loop reads CASSLGDRESGGYTF. The CDR3 nucleotides read TGTGCCAGCAGCTTAGGGGACAGGGAGTCCGGTGGCTACACCTTC. This chain connects TRBV7-2 to TRBJ1-2, with 9 positions matching TRBD1. The CDR3 contains 15 residues. The V segment lost 1 base and the J segment 7 bases; nucleotides outside the gene matches: 7. Germline V gene sequence: CDR1 SGHTA, CDR2 FQGNSA. Full variable domain (outside the CDR3, taken from reference TRBV7-2 and TRBJ1-2): GAGVSQSPSNKVTEKGKDVELRCDPISGHTALYWYRQSLGQGLEFLIYFQGNSAPDKSGLPSDRFSAERTGGSVSTLTIQRTQQEDSAVYLCASSLGDRESGGYTFGSGTRLTVV.

The V and J genes are TRBV11-2 and TRBJ2-5, with D perhaps being TRBD1 or TRBD2 (5 bases each). Trimming took off 4 bases at V and 0 bases at J, with 15 bases between the two ends. The CDR3 runs 16 residues. Germline-derived CDR1 and CDR2 are SGHAT and FQNNGV. CDR3 loop: CASSSRVWGNQETQYF. The CDR3 region has the DNA TGTGCCAGCAGCTCTAGGGTTTGGGGGAACCAAGAGACCCAGTACTTC.

The V gene is TRBV6-1, the J gene TRBJ2-3; perhaps D is TRBD1 or TRBD2 (5 bases each). V gave up 5 bases and J gave up 12 bases, with 15 bases separating them. Germline values: CDR1 MNHNS, CDR2 SASEGT. The CDR3 has 12 residues. CDR3 DNA sequence: TGTGCCAGCAGTCCCCCGGGACGGAACCAGTATTTT. The encoded protein is CASSPPGRNQYF.

The chain links TRBV11-1 to TRBJ1-6; D is undetermined. Germline-derived CDR1 and CDR2 are SGHAT and FQDESV (reference sequence). The CDR3 consists of 14 residues. Deletions cut 5 bases from V and 10 bases from J, with 15 bases between. The CDR3 coding sequence is TGTGCCAGCAGCGCACAGATCCAAGGGTCACCCCTCCACTTT. Translated, it gives CASSAQIQGSPLHF.

The V call is TRBV5-4, the J call TRBJ1-1; D remains ambiguous. Germline CDR1 and CDR2: SGHNT and YYREEE (reference sequence). The CDR3 runs 14 residues. V lost 0 bases, J lost 6 bases, and 12 bases lay in between. The CDR3 spells CASSLGVGLPEAFF. For the CDR3, the DNA is TGTGCCAGCAGCTTGGGGGTTGGGCTGCCTGAAGCTTTCTTT.

This chain connects TRBV5-1 to TRBJ1-3, with D possibly being TRBD1 (5 bases). The V end was cut by 4 bases, the J end by 3 bases, with 17 bases between. This CDR3 spans 16 amino acids. From germline, CDR1 is SGHRS and CDR2 YFSETQ. CDR3 amino acids: CASSLGRDGIGNTIYF. CDR3 in DNA: TGCGCCAGCAGCCTGGGCCGGGACGGCATTGGAAACACCATATATTTT.

V usage is TRBV11-2 and J usage is TRBJ2-5; 10 bases line up with TRBD2. Per the germline V gene, CDR1 is SGHAT and CDR2 is FQNNGV. The CDR3 extends over 16 amino acids. V was clipped by 2 bases and J by 2 bases; unmatched bases: 5. The CDR3 sequence is CASSLLSSGRQETQYF. The DNA of the CDR3 is TGTGCCAGCAGCTTACTCTCTAGCGGGAGACAAGAGACCCAGTACTTC. The full variable domain, with the rest looked up from reference TRBV11-2 and TRBJ2-5, is EAGVAQSPRYKIIEKRQSVAFWCNPISGHATLYWYQQILGQGPKLLIQFQNNGVVDDSQLPKDRFSAERLKGVDSTLKIQPAKLEDSAVYLCASSLLSSGRQETQYFGPGTRLLVL.

As to this clone: This CDR3 is also generated by other DNA sequences in the sample. This sequence joins TRBV7-9 and TRBJ1-5, with D unclear. The V gene's germline CDR1 is SEHNR and CDR2 FQNEAQ (reference sequence). V was shortened by 5 bases and J by 2 bases, with 4 bases between the two germline ends. CDR3 length: 12 amino acids. This CDR3 reads CASSRGNQPQHF. The DNA of the CDR3 is TGTGCCAGCAGCCGCGGCAATCAGCCCCAGCATTTT. The entire variable domain, with the rest obtained from reference TRBV7-9 and TRBJ1-5, is as follows: DTGVSQNPRHKITKRGQNVTFRCDPISEHNRLYWYRQTLGQGPEFLTYFQNEAQLEKSRLLSDRFSAERPKGSFSTLEIQRTEQGDSAMYLCASSRGNQPQHFGDGTRLSIL.